This T cell receptor beta chain was sequenced during a study of Ad26.COV2.S vaccination and SARS-CoV-2 variants. Study in general: Once, or twice with 56 days between doses, Ad26.COV2.S was given intramuscularly.

Germline assignment: CDR1 LNHDA and CDR2 SQIVND (reference sequence). V was pared by 5 bases and J by 2 bases, with 13 bases between. The CDR3 runs 15 residues. Generated by immunoSEQ multiplex PCR, the TCRdb table keeps only in-frame clones and is missing some. The sample yields about 400,000 clones, approximately 91% seen once. Treatment described: 15 to 20 received Ad26.COV2.S at low or high dose, single or two shots; about five received placebo; per-sample allocation not given. Samples were taken on day 63 after the first vaccine or placebo injection. The sequence came from a person between 18 and 65 years old who received the Ad26.COV2.S COVID-19 vaccine or a placebo. The chain uses TRBV19 and TRBJ1-3; maybe TRBD1 (5 bases). The specimen was peripheral blood, collected in a trial of Ad26.COV2.S vaccine versus placebo. The CDR3 here is CASSWVLGAGNTIYF. In nucleotides, the CDR3 is TGTGCCAGTAGTTGGGTCTTGGGGGCTGGAAACACCATATATTTT.